These T cell receptor beta chains were read from a single sample in a study of blood T cell repertoires in COVID-19. Here immunoSEQ multiplex PCR was the method, and the copy in TCRdb shows in-frame clones only, minus some. The sample contains about 250,000 clones, about 80% of which appear only once. The sample comprised peripheral blood. The receptors were gathered from a man older than 75 with acute or convalescent COVID-19. Each CDR3 is given with its conserved first and last residue. D genes are given only for firm matches. Some rows mark clone size as missing; the rest say once, few, many or name a class of expanded clone.

d_call	j_call	clone_size	v_call	cdr3_nt	cdr3_aa
TRBD1	TRBJ1-6	once	TRBV19	TGTGCCAGTAGTACAGGACAGGGCCAATATGATTCACCCCTCCACTTT	CASSTGQGQYDSPLHF
TRBD2	TRBJ2-7	NA	TRBV5-4	TGTGCCAGCAGCTCTCCGGGGGGGGGCCCCTACGAGCAGTACTTC	CASSSPGGGPYEQYF
NA	TRBJ1-5	NA	TRBV14	TGTGCCAGCAGCCAAGGGCGGGGGCAGCCCCAGCATTTT	CASSQGRGQPQHF
NA	TRBJ2-1	NA	TRBV27	TGTGCCAGCAGTTTATCGGGAGACTGGCCCAATGAGCAGTTCTTC	CASSLSGDWPNEQFF
NA	TRBJ1-1	NA	TRBV18	TGTGCCAGCTCACCAGGGCCGCGGACACCGAACACTGAAGCTTTCTTT	CASSPGPRTPNTEAFF
TRBD2	TRBJ2-7	few	TRBV4-1	TGCGCCAGCAGCCAAGATTTCCTAGCGGGCCCCTTCTACGAGCAGTACTTC	CASSQDFLAGPFYEQYF
NA	TRBJ2-1	NA	TRBV25-1	TGTGCCAGCAGTGAATTCACCTACAATGAGCAGTTCTTC	CASSEFTYNEQFF
NA	TRBJ1-2	NA	TRBV28	TGTGCCAGCAGTCCCACGTGGGCAGTTACTAACTATGGCTACACCTTC	CASSPTWAVTNYGYTF
NA	TRBJ2-7	few	TRBV2	TGTGCCAGCCTACTACAGGGATACGAGCAGTACTTC	CASLLQGYEQYF
NA	TRBJ2-6	few	TRBV27	TGTGCCAGCAGTTTTTTACGGGGTAGTAATGGGGCCAACGTCCTGACTTTC	CASSFLRGSNGANVLTF
NA	TRBJ2-7	NA	TRBV19	TGTGCCAGTAGTCGTTCCCCCCGGAGGGCCTACGAGCAGTACTTC	CASSRSPRRAYEQYF
NA	TRBJ1-1	once	TRBV4-1	TGCGCCAGCAGCCAAGAAGGGGGGGTGGGGAGAGCTGAAGCTTTCTTT	CASSQEGGVGRAEAFF
NA	TRBJ2-1	NA	TRBV6-5	TGTGCCAGCATCCTCGGGGGGCCCAACAATGAGCAGTTCTTC	CASILGGPNNEQFF
NA	TRBJ1-5	NA	TRBV28	TGTGCCAGCAGTCCGCACCAGGGGCGGGATCAGCCCCAGCATTTT	CASSPHQGRDQPQHF
NA	TRBJ2-1	NA	TRBV28	TGTGCCAGCAGTTCGCGAGGGCGGGGCTCCTACAATGAGCAGTTCTTC	CASSSRGRGSYNEQFF
NA	TRBJ2-7	NA	TRBV6-5	TGTGCCAGCAGTTACGGTGGAGGGTCTTACGAGCAGTACTTC	CASSYGGGSYEQYF
NA	TRBJ1-6	NA	TRBV9	TGTGCCAGCAGCGTTCGGGATAATTCACCCCTCCACTTT	CASSVRDNSPLHF
NA	TRBJ2-7	few	TRBV6-5	TGTGCCAGCAGTTACTCGGGCAGGGGTTTCGACGAGCAGTACTTC	CASSYSGRGFDEQYF
TRBD2	TRBJ2-2	NA	TRBV3-1/TRBV3-2	TGTGCCAGCAGCCCCGGGACTAGCGGGACCGGGGAGCTGTTTTTT	CASSPGTSGTGELFF
NA	TRBJ1-6	few	TRBV30	TGTGCCTGGACCCCTCCGCGGGGGATAGGGTCCTATAATTCACCCCTCCACTTT	CAWTPPRGIGSYNSPLHF
NA	TRBJ2-3	NA	TRBV30	TGTGCCTGGAGTCCGATCGACAGGAGCACAGATACGCAGTATTTT	CAWSPIDRSTDTQYF
TRBD1	TRBJ1-5	once	TRBV2	TGTGCCAGCAGCCGGACAGGGGTTGGCAATCAGCCCCAGCATTTT	CASSRTGVGNQPQHF
TRBD1	TRBJ1-5	NA	TRBV18	TGTGCCAGCTCACCAATTGAGACAGGGGGCCTCTTTCCGTCCCAGCATTTT	CASSPIETGGLFPSQHF
NA	TRBJ1-4	NA	TRBV5-8	TGTGCCAGCAGCCCACAGGGCCTCGAAAAACTGTTTTTT	CASSPQGLEKLFF
NA	TRBJ1-1	NA	TRBV11-2	TGTGCCAGCAGCTTAAAGATTGGGGGGGACACTGAAGCTTTCTTT	CASSLKIGGDTEAFF
TRBD1	TRBJ2-1	few	TRBV6-1	TGTGCCAGCAGTGAAGCCAGGGGGCCCAATGAGCAGTTCTTC	CASSEARGPNEQFF
NA	TRBJ1-5	NA	TRBV19	TGTGCCAGTAGTGAAACAGTCAATCAGCCCCAGCATTTT	CASSETVNQPQHF
NA	TRBJ1-6	NA	TRBV6-5	TGTGCCAGCAGCTCATACCAACTCTATAATTCACCCCTCCACTTT	CASSSYQLYNSPLHF
NA	TRBJ1-1	NA	TRBV6-5	TGTGCCAGCAGTTACTCCCGGGGGGGGACTGAAGCTTTCTTT	CASSYSRGGTEAFF
NA	TRBJ1-1	NA	TRBV28	TGTGCCAGCAGTTCCCCGGGGGTAAACACTGAAGCTTTCTTT	CASSSPGVNTEAFF
TRBD1	TRBJ1-2	NA	TRBV6-1	TGTGCCAGCAGTGCCCTTTGGGGACAGGGGCAGTATGGCTACACCTTC	CASSALWGQGQYGYTF
TRBD1	TRBJ2-7	NA	TRBV5-1	TGCGCCAGCAGCCTCGTGCCGACAGGGGACTACGAGCAGTACTTC	CASSLVPTGDYEQYF
TRBD1	TRBJ1-1	NA	TRBV5-4	TGTGCCAGCAGCTTGGCCGGCAGGGGGATGACTGAAGCTTTCTTT	CASSLAGRGMTEAFF
TRBD1	TRBJ1-4	NA	TRBV3-1/TRBV3-2	TGTGCCAGCAGCCAAGTCCGGACAGGGGGCGCGAGAGAAAAACTGTTTTTT	CASSQVRTGGAREKLFF
TRBD1	TRBJ1-1	NA	TRBV11-1	TGTGCCAGCAGCCCTCGACAGGGGGCGGTGAACACTGAAGCTTTCTTT	CASSPRQGAVNTEAFF
NA	TRBJ2-1	NA	TRBV10-1	TGCGCCAGCAGTGAGTCCGGTTCCACCTACAATGAGCAGTTCTTC	CASSESGSTYNEQFF
TRBD2	TRBJ2-1	NA	TRBV7-8	TGTGCCAGCAGCTTAGCGAAGGGGACTAGCGGGGCTGAGCAGTTCTTC	CASSLAKGTSGAEQFF
TRBD2	TRBJ2-3	NA	TRBV28	TGTGCCAGCAGTTCATGGGCAGGGACTAGCGGGGGGGGTAGCTCAGATACGCAGTATTTT	CASSSWAGTSGGGSSDTQYF
NA	TRBJ1-4	NA	TRBV28	TGTGCCAGCAGTCCTCAGGATCGTTATGAAAAAGTGTTTTTT	CASSPQDRYEKVFF
TRBD1	TRBJ1-1	NA	TRBV30	TGTGCCTTGATGGGACAGGGGATCGGCACTGAAGCTTTCTTT	CALMGQGIGTEAFF
TRBD2	TRBJ2-2	NA	TRBV7-3	TGTGCCAGCAGCTTAAAGGGCCTGGGGCTAGCGGGAGTTCCAGGAACCGGGGAGCTGTTTTTT	CASSLKGLGLAGVPGTGELFF
TRBD2	TRBJ2-3	NA	TRBV9	TGTGCCAGCAGCGCAAGGACTAGCGGGGGGGCAGATACGCAGTATTTT	CASSARTSGGADTQYF
TRBD1	TRBJ1-2	NA	TRBV12-3/TRBV12-4	TGTGCCAGCAGCCCACAGGGGGCACGAGGCTACACCTTC	CASSPQGARGYTF
TRBD1	TRBJ1-2	NA	TRBV5-6	TGTGCCAGCAGCTTGTTCCGGGACAGGCTCACCTATGGCTACACCTTC	CASSLFRDRLTYGYTF
NA	TRBJ1-2	NA	TRBV20-1	TGCAGTGCGCGACTCATGGATGGCTACACCTTC	CSARLMDGYTF
NA	TRBJ2-5	NA	TRBV9	TGTGCCAGCAGCTCCCTCGGAGGGACAGTGGGGGAGACCCAGTACTTC	CASSSLGGTVGETQYF
NA	TRBJ1-1	NA	TRBV19	TGTGCCAGTAGTACCGGTCATCGGGTTAACACTGAAGCTTTCTTT	CASSTGHRVNTEAFF
TRBD1	TRBJ2-7	NA	TRBV28	TGTGCCAGCAGTTATACAGGGGAAAAATCCTACGAGCAGTACTTC	CASSYTGEKSYEQYF